These T cell receptor beta chains were read from a single sample in a study of identical twins. Via MiXCR, TCRdb re-called the 5' RACE reads, giving one row per CDR3 protein. Of some 500,000 distinct CDR3 sequences listed, 7.5% to 10% are singletons. These data also featured in a second study, about yellow fever vaccine responses in identical twins.

Material: PBMCs. These receptors came from a young woman in good health. Both conserved end residues are part of each CDR3. D genes are given only for firm matches. Clone size is not always given. Where it is, it says once, few, many or a class for expanded clones.

D gene	V gene	clone size	J gene	CDR3 DNA	CDR3 protein
TRBD1	TRBV23-1	NA	TRBJ2-7	TGCGCCAGCAGTCCTGGGATCCGGGACAGGGTCACCTACGAGCAGTACTTC	CASSPGIRDRVTYEQYF
NA	TRBV9	NA	TRBJ2-7	TGTGCCAGCAGCGTAGATCCAGTCCGATCCTACGAGCAGTACTTC	CASSVDPVRSYEQYF
NA	TRBV20-1	few	TRBJ2-7	TGCAGTGCTAGAACAGCGCATCTCTCCTACGAGCAGTACTTC	CSARTAHLSYEQYF
NA	TRBV6-4	many	TRBJ2-2	TGTGCCAGCAAACGAAACACCGGGGAGCTGTTTTTT	CASKRNTGELFF
TRBD2	TRBV4-2	NA	TRBJ2-2	TGTGCCAGCAGCGGGCGGACTAGCGGGAGAACCGGGGAGCTGTTTTTT	CASSGRTSGRTGELFF
TRBD2	TRBV2	many	TRBJ2-5	TGTGCCAGCGGGTCTAGCGGACAAGAGACCCAGTACTTC	CASGSSGQETQYF
TRBD2	TRBV5-1	NA	TRBJ2-3	TGCGCCAGCAGCTCGGGACTAGCGGGAGGCATTACCACCACAGATACGCAGTATTTT	CASSSGLAGGITTTDTQYF
TRBD2	TRBV6-2/TRBV6-3	NA	TRBJ2-1	TGTGCCAGCAGTTTGGCGATCTTGACCGGGACTAGCGCCTACAATGAGCAGTTCTTC	CASSLAILTGTSAYNEQFF
NA	TRBV7-9	few	TRBJ2-3	TGTGCCAGCAGCTTAGCGGCCGGGCCAACGCAGTATTTT	CASSLAAGPTQYF
NA	TRBV7-2	NA	TRBJ2-1	TGTGCCAGCAGCTTAGGAAGGACCATTGAGCAGTTCTTC	CASSLGRTIEQFF
NA	TRBV28	few	TRBJ1-2	TGTGCCAGCAGTTTCAGGAGCTATGGCTACACCTTC	CASSFRSYGYTF
NA	TRBV20-1	NA	TRBJ2-7	TGCAGTGCTACCCCCGGGGCACCTGGGGCCTACGAGCAGTACTTC	CSATPGAPGAYEQYF
NA	TRBV11-2	NA	TRBJ2-1	TGTGCCAGCAGTCATACAGGGTTGGGTTACAATGAGCAGTTCTTC	CASSHTGLGYNEQFF
NA	TRBV7-2	many	TRBJ2-5	TGTGCCAGCAGCCGAAGGGGGGAGACCCAGTACTTC	CASSRRGETQYF
NA	TRBV18	many	TRBJ2-7	TGTGCCAGCTCACCATCGACAGGTGCCTACGAGCAGTACTTC	CASSPSTGAYEQYF
NA	TRBV7-2	NA	TRBJ1-4	TGTGCCAGCAGCAGCGGGGACTGCAATAATGAAAAACTGTTTTTT	CASSSGDCNNEKLFF